The 29 T cell receptor beta chains below were found in one sample sequenced in a study of cytomegalovirus exposure and HLA in healthy donors. Both 60 Vbeta primers and 13 Jbeta primers went into the PCR. TCRdb's copy holds only in-frame clones and misses some; the assay was immunoSEQ multiplex PCR. Here the sample spans fewer than 250,000 clones, over 60% being singletons. Sequencing was done on a sample of PBMCs. All receptors come from a man younger than 40 in good health and CMV-seropositive.

The chain recombines TRBV19 with TRBJ2-7; 9 bases line up with TRBD1. V was clipped by 9 bases and J by 4 bases; unmatched bases: 7. Germline V CDR1 and CDR2: LNHDA, SQIVND (reference sequence). This CDR3 spans 13 amino acids. The CDR3 DNA sequence: TGTGCCAGCATGGGGACAGGGACATACGAGCAGTACTTC. The encoded protein is CASMGTGTYEQYF.

This chain connects TRBV19 to TRBJ2-1; 7 bases map to TRBD2. There are 16 residues in the CDR3. Germline CDR1 LNHDA, CDR2 SQIVND (reference sequence). V shed 5 bases and J 0 bases; nucleotides not matched to a gene: 7. CDR3 in DNA: TGTGCCAGTAGTGGAGAGGGAGGGCCCTCCTACAATGAGCAGTTCTTC. This codes for CASSGEGGPSYNEQFF.

The chain combines TRBV6-6 with TRBJ1-5; 9 positions match TRBD1. CDR3 size: 16 residues. Looked up from germline, CDR1 is MNHNY and CDR2 is SVGAGI (reference sequence). V lost 4 bases, J lost 4 bases, and 8 bases stayed unmatched. The CDR3, as DNA: TGTGCCAGCAGTTCCCTGACAGGGGGATTTAATCAGCCCCAGCATTTT. Translation: CASSSLTGGFNQPQHF.

The chain has TRBV2 and TRBJ1-6; 8 nucleotides align to TRBD1. Germline V gene data show CDR1 as SNHLY and CDR2 as FYNNEI. The length of the CDR3 is 14 residues. V shed 8 bases, J shed 8 bases, and the junction held 8 bases outside the gene matches. The CDR3 DNA reads TGTGCCAGCGGAAGGACAGGGTTCGATTCACCCCTCCACTTT. This gives the protein CASGRTGFDSPLHF.

This clone appeared once. This chain links TRBV19 with TRBJ1-1; weak D call: TRBD1 (6 bases). The CDR3 runs 14 residues. Germline-derived CDR1 and CDR2 are LNHDA and SQIVND (reference sequence). The V end lost 10 bases, the J end lost 4 bases, and 19 bases lay between the germline ends. The CDR3, as DNA: TGTGCCACCTCTATACAGGGTAGGATCACTGAAGCTTTCTTT. Protein product: CATSIQGRITEAFF. The full variable domain, in which reference TRBV19 and TRBJ1-1 provide the parts outside the CDR3, is DGGITQSPKYLFRKEGQNVTLSCEQNLNHDAMYWYRQDPGQGLRLIYYSQIVNDFQKGDIAEGYSVSREKKESFPLTVTSAQKNPTAFYLCATSIQGRITEAFFGQGTRLTVV.

The V and J genes are TRBV10-3 and TRBJ1-4, with a weak D call TRBD1 (5 bases). Between the trimmed V and J ends, which lost 6 bases and 7 bases, there was a span of 12 bases. The CDR3 is 13 amino acids. Germline values: CDR1 ENHRY, CDR2 SYGVKD. The CDR3 here is CAIRGGSFEKLFF. The CDR3, as DNA: TGTGCCATCAGGGGGGGGTCTTTTGAAAAACTGTTTTTT.

The rearrangement links TRBV5-5 to TRBJ1-1; 9 bases map to TRBD1. The J segment lost 5 bases and the V segment lost 4 bases, leaving 6 bases of the junction unmatched. CDR1 and CDR2 from the germline V gene are SGHKS and YYEKEE (reference sequence). The CDR3 loop spans 14 amino acids. DNA for the CDR3: TGTGCCAGCAGCCGAGGACAGGGGAGAACTGAAGCTTTCTTT. This gives the protein CASSRGQGRTEAFF.

The chain employs TRBV30 and TRBJ1-2, with D possibly being TRBD1 (6 bases). With 3 bases removed from V and 4 bases from J, the gap between germline ends came to 12 bases. The CDR3 covers 13 residues. The V gene's germline CDR1 is GTSNPN and CDR2 SVGIG (reference sequence). As DNA, the CDR3 is TGTGCCTGGAGAACCCAGGGGACCTATGGCTACACCTTC. It yields the protein CAWRTQGTYGYTF. The full variable domain, rest sourced from reference TRBV30 and TRBJ1-2, is SQTIHQWPATLVQPVGSPLSLECTVEGTSNPNLYWYRQAAGRGLQLLFYSVGIGQISSEVPQNLSASRPQDRQFILSSKKLLLSDSGFYLCAWRTQGTYGYTFGSGTRLTVV.

The chain employs TRBV6-5 and TRBJ2-5, with TRBD2 matching 9 bases. The germline CDR1 and CDR2 sequences are MNHEY and SVGAGI. V dropped 7 bases and J dropped 5; count of bases not matched to a gene: 11. The CDR3 is made up of 15 amino acids. CDR3: CASNKLSGSMETQYF. The CDR3 nucleotides are TGTGCCAGCAACAAACTTAGCGGGAGTATGGAGACCCAGTACTTC.

This clone was observed a few times. The chain recombines TRBV6-5 with TRBJ1-1; D gene unclear. Germline values: CDR1 MNHEY, CDR2 SVGAGI. The CDR3 totals 13 residues. V was trimmed by 6 bases and J by 1 base, leaving 9 bases between them. CDR3 protein: CASRWAENTEAFF. The CDR3 DNA reads as TGTGCCAGCAGATGGGCTGAGAACACTGAAGCTTTCTTT.

The chain carries TRBV7-2 and TRBJ2-7; 7 bases map to TRBD1. CDR1 is SGHTA and CDR2 is FQGNSA in the germline V gene. The CDR3 covers 14 residues. V lost 5 bases and J lost 1; bases outside the gene matches: 5. CDR3 in DNA: TGTGCCAGCAGCGCCGGGACAGAGTCCTACGAGCAGTACTTC. Translated: CASSAGTESYEQYF.

The CDR3 loop reads CASIIPGWGNEQFF. The CDR3 DNA reads as TGTGCCAGCATCATCCCAGGGTGGGGCAATGAGCAGTTCTTC. The chain links TRBV21-1 to TRBJ2-1; the table assigns TRBD1, which was not confirmed against the DNA. TRBV21-1 is recorded as a pseudogene. This CDR3 has 14 amino acids.

The V gene is TRBV5-6, the J gene TRBJ2-7; possibly TRBD2 for D (6 bases). This CDR3 has 12 amino acids. V lost 6 bases, J lost 5 bases, and 12 bases lay in between. Germline V lookup: CDR1 SGHDT, CDR2 YYEEEE. Written as DNA, the CDR3 is TGTGCCAGCACCTGGGGGGTTAACGAGCAGTACTTC. This sequence encodes CASTWGVNEQYF. The full variable domain, completed using reference TRBV5-6 and TRBJ2-7, is DAGVTQSPTHLIKTRGQQVTLRCSPKSGHDTVSWYQQALGQGPQFIFQYYEEEERQRGNFPDRFSGHQFPNYSSELNVNALLLGDSALYLCASTWGVNEQYFGPGTRLTVT.

This chain uses TRBV29-1 with TRBJ2-3, with 12 bases matching TRBD2. Per germline, CDR1 SQVTM and CDR2 ANQGSEA. The length of the CDR3 is 16 residues. V lost 4 bases, J lost 3 bases, and 8 bases stayed unmatched. The CDR3 is CSVGGGTSGSTDTQYF. The CDR3 nucleotides read TGCAGCGTTGGAGGGGGGACTAGCGGGTCGACAGATACGCAGTATTTT.

The table lists this clone with a count of one. The gene calls are TRBV27 and TRBJ2-1, with 7 nucleotides matching TRBD2. CDR3 length: 16 residues. V lost 1 base to trimming and J lost 1 base; unmatched junction nucleotides: 4. CDR1 and CDR2 (germline): MNHEY, SMNVEV (reference sequence). The CDR3 protein is CASSLYPSGSYNEQFF. The DNA for the CDR3 is TGTGCCAGCAGTTTATATCCTAGCGGATCCTACAATGAGCAGTTCTTC.

CDR3 DNA: TGCAGCGTTGGTGTGGGACAGGGGTCCTCTCATCAGCCCCAGCATTTT. This sequence encodes CSVGVGQGSSHQPQHF. The chain joins TRBV29-1 to TRBJ1-5; 10 nucleotides match TRBD1. This CDR3 has 16 residues. Trimming took 4 bases from V and 5 from J; bases not matched to a gene: 11. Per germline, CDR1 SQVTM and CDR2 ANQGSEA. Combining the CDR3 with reference TRBV29-1 and TRBJ1-5 gives the whole variable domain SAVISQKPSRDICQRGTSLTIQCQVDSQVTMMFWYRQQPGQSLTLIATANQGSEATYESGFVIDKFPISRPNLTFSTLTVSNMSPEDSSIYLCSVGVGQGSSHQPQHFGDGTRLSIL.

CDR3 sequence: CASSVLAGGYEQYF. The CDR3 DNA reads TGTGCCAGTAGTGTTCTAGCGGGGGGGTACGAGCAGTACTTC. The chain couples TRBV19 to TRBJ2-7, with 12 bases that match TRBD2. Germline CDR1 and CDR2: LNHDA and SQIVND (reference sequence). The CDR3 consists of 14 residues. Trimming cost V 5 bases and J 4 bases; bases outside gene matches: 3.

The chain employs TRBV10-3 and TRBJ1-5; TRBD1 agrees at 8 bases. The CDR3 length is 15 residues. The ends lost 3 bases at V and 7 bases at J; junction bases unmatched: 8. In germline, CDR1 is ENHRY, CDR2 SYGVKD. The CDR3 sequence is CAISEGQGAWQPQHF. In DNA, the CDR3 is TGTGCCATCAGTGAAGGGCAGGGGGCGTGGCAGCCCCAGCATTTT.

The chain uses TRBV11-3 and TRBJ1-1; 8 positions match TRBD1. Trimming cost V 1 base and J 0 bases; bases outside gene matches: 7. CDR1 is SGHNT and CDR2 is YENEEA in the germline V gene. The CDR3 runs to 17 residues. CDR3 in DNA: TGTGCCAGCAGCTTAGGGACAGGGCAGTCCGTGAACACTGAAGCTTTCTTT. It codes for CASSLGTGQSVNTEAFF.

This chain uses TRBV4-2 with TRBJ2-5, with 8 bases identical to TRBD2. CDR1 and CDR2 from the germline V gene are LGHNA and YNFKEQ. Trimming took 1 base from V and 3 from J; bases not matched to a gene: 10. The CDR3 is made up of 17 amino acids. The CDR3 DNA follows: TGTGCCAGCAGCCAAGGCGGTGCGGGAGGCAAGAAAGAGACCCAGTACTTC. It translates to CASSQGGAGGKKETQYF.

The chain is built from TRBV13 and TRBJ2-3, with D perhaps matching TRBD1 (5 bases). The ends were cut back, 8 bases at V and 4 bases at J, with 13 bases in the middle. From germline, CDR1 is PRHDT and CDR2 FYEKMQ (reference sequence). The CDR3 is 13 residues long. The CDR3 is CASRKGVADTQYF. In nucleotides, the CDR3 is TGTGCCAGCCGAAAAGGGGTAGCAGATACGCAGTATTTT.

This chain links TRBV13 with TRBJ2-3; 8 nucleotides line up with TRBD2. J was trimmed by 0 bases and V by 0 bases; bases with no gene match: 5. Germline CDR1 is PRHDT and CDR2 is FYEKMQ (reference sequence). CDR3 length: 17 residues. CDR3 in DNA: TGTGCCAGCAGCTTAGGCGGGGGGGGCCTTAGCACAGATACGCAGTATTTT. The encoded protein is CASSLGGGGLSTDTQYF.

The rearrangement uses TRBV6-6 and TRBJ1-1; D unclear. The CDR3 contains 16 residues. Germline-derived CDR1 and CDR2 are MNHNY and SVGAGI (reference sequence). V was trimmed by 0 bases and J by 5 bases, leaving 16 bases between them. The CDR3 protein is CASSYSTVPGETEAFF. DNA for the CDR3: TGTGCCAGCAGTTACTCCACGGTCCCCGGTGAGACTGAAGCTTTCTTT.

The rearrangement joins TRBV6-5 to TRBJ2-7, with D tentatively TRBD1 (6 bases). Between the trimmed V and J ends, which lost 5 bases and 4 bases, there was a span of 18 bases. This CDR3 spans 15 amino acids. In germline, CDR1 is MNHEY, CDR2 SVGAGI. The CDR3 nucleotides read TGTGCCAGCAGTGTACAGGGCCCTTCCTCATACGAGCAGTACTTC. Translated: CASSVQGPSSYEQYF.

The genes are TRBV7-2 and TRBJ1-6, with 8 bases that match TRBD1. The trim removed 5 bases at V and 7 bases at J, leaving 7 bases unmatched. CDR3 length: 15 amino acids. The germline V gene has CDR1 SGHTA and CDR2 FQGNSA. This CDR3 reads CASSARQGWNSPLHF. CDR3 DNA: TGTGCCAGCAGCGCCAGACAGGGGTGGAATTCACCCCTCCACTTT. The full variable domain, in which reference TRBV7-2 and TRBJ1-6 provide the parts outside the CDR3, is GAGVSQSPSNKVTEKGKDVELRCDPISGHTALYWYRQSLGQGLEFLIYFQGNSAPDKSGLPSDRFSAERTGGSVSTLTIQRTQQEDSAVYLCASSARQGWNSPLHFGNGTRLTVT.

The rearrangement joins TRBV7-2 to TRBJ2-3; the D gene is possibly TRBD1 (5 bases). V was clipped by 4 bases and J by 0 bases, with 11 bases between them. The V gene's germline CDR1 is SGHTA and CDR2 FQGNSA. This CDR3 comprises 15 residues. CDR3 loop: CASSSQGSSTDTQYF. DNA for the CDR3: TGTGCCAGCAGCTCCCAGGGTTCTAGCACAGATACGCAGTATTTT.

This clone was counted a single time. The CDR3, as DNA: TGTGCCAGCAGTTATCCCGGGACTAGCGGGAGGGATGGACAAGAGACCCAGTACTTC. This codes for CASSYPGTSGRDGQETQYF. The chain is built from TRBV2 and TRBJ2-5, with TRBD2 matching 16 bases. Germline trimming cut 5 bases from V and 2 bases from J; bases unmatched to any gene: 11. The CDR3 runs 19 residues. Germline V gene lookup returns CDR1 SNHLY and CDR2 FYNNEI. Together with reference TRBV2 and TRBJ2-5, the CDR3 gives the full variable domain: EPEVTQTPSHQVTQMGQEVILRCVPISNHLYFYWYRQILGQKVEFLVSFYNNEISEKSEIFDDQFSVERPDGSNFTLKIRSTKLEDSAMYFCASSYPGTSGRDGQETQYFGPGTRLLVL.

The chain uses TRBV4-3 and TRBJ2-1; the D gene is possibly TRBD2 (6 bases). The V end lost 0 bases, the J end lost 0 bases, and 9 bases lay between the germline ends. Germline loops: CDR1 LGHNA, CDR2 YSLEER. The CDR3 sequence is 16 residues long. CDR3 protein: CASSQEDGSSYNEQFF. The CDR3 bases are TGCGCCAGCAGCCAAGAGGACGGGAGCTCCTACAATGAGCAGTTCTTC.

This CDR3 reads CASSPTAYEQYF. The DNA for the CDR3 is TGTGCCAGCAGCCCAACTGCCTACGAGCAGTACTTC. The genes are TRBV7-9 and TRBJ2-7, with unresolved D. The CDR3 has 12 residues. The germline CDR1 and CDR2 sequences are SEHNR and FQNEAQ (reference sequence). Trimming pared 5 bases from V and 2 bases from J, leaving 7 bases between.